This T cell receptor (beta chain) was identified in a study of T cells in Graves' hyperthyroidism and ophthalmopathy. In its sample, this clonotype was seen many times. V lost 6 bases and J lost 4; bases outside the gene matches: 12. There are 17 residues in the CDR3. The germline V gene has CDR1 GTSNPN and CDR2 SVGIG (reference sequence). The TCR beta CDR3 regions underwent amplification using RNA transcripts as the source. Initially, a first-round RT-PCR of the TCR CDR3 employed the HTBI primer set. In TCRdb, the multiplex PCR reads were re-called with MiXCR into one record per CDR3 protein. The sample shows fewer than 300,000 distinct CDR3 sequences, about 15% of them seen only once.

J is TRBJ2-7 and V is TRBV30; TRBD2 matches at 16 bases. The receptor was isolated from a woman aged 45-60 years with Graves' hyperthyroidism that later progressed to Graves' ophthalmopathy. Sequenced input: blood. CDR3: CACRQGLAGGPPYEQYF. Here the CDR3 DNA reads TGTGCCTGCCGGCAGGGACTAGCGGGAGGGCCTCCATACGAGCAGTACTTC. The full variable domain, completed using reference TRBV30 and TRBJ2-7, is SQTIHQWPATLVQPVGSPLSLECTVEGTSNPNLYWYRQAAGRGLQLLFYSVGIGQISSEVPQNLSASRPQDRQFILSSKKLLLSDSGFYLCACRQGLAGGPPYEQYFGPGTRLTVT.